These 22 T cell receptor beta chains share one sample of origin, sequenced in a study of response to subunit inactivated influenza vaccine. MiXCR, applied by TCRdb to the RT-PCR reads, yields one record per CDR3 protein. The sample has just under 550,000 distinct CDR3 sequences, roughly 23% seen once. The same sample was also used in a study of T cells expressing NK-cell markers. That source notes: It was by 5'RACE template switching with UMIs that TCR beta cDNA was made.

Sample: CD4+ T cells sorted from PBMCs, taken 11 to 12 days after vaccination. Receptor source: a man between 45 and 60 years old who received an inactivated influenza vaccine.

The chain couples TRBV11-2 to TRBJ2-1; TRBD2 is a possible D gene (5 bases). The CDR3 sequence is 14 residues long. V lost 1 base to trimming and J lost 4 bases, with 8 bases between them. From germline, CDR1 is SGHAT and CDR2 FQNNGV. CDR3 sequence reads: CASSLAGKYNEQFF. In nucleotides, the CDR3 is TGTGCCAGCAGCTTAGCGGGGAAGTACAATGAGCAGTTCTTC.

The chain recombines TRBV20-1 with TRBJ2-3, with 7 bases aligning to TRBD2. Trimming took 3 bases from V and 2 from J; bases not matched to a gene: 5. Per germline, CDR1 DFQATT and CDR2 SNEGSKA (reference sequence). The CDR3 has 14 amino acids. The CDR3 DNA follows: TGCAGTGCTAGGAGGGGAGGGCCCACAGATACGCAGTATTTT. It yields the protein CSARRGGPTDTQYF.

The CDR3 bases are TGCGCCAGCAGCTCGACGACAAGCTATGGCTACACCTTC. Protein: CASSSTTSYGYTF. The V gene is TRBV5-1, the J gene TRBJ1-2; D is unresolved. Germline V gene lookup returns CDR1 SGHRS and CDR2 YFSETQ. The CDR3 runs 13 residues. V gave up 3 bases and J gave up 4 bases, with 10 bases separating them. Full variable domain (outside the CDR3, taken from reference TRBV5-1 and TRBJ1-2): KAGVTQTPRYLIKTRGQQVTLSCSPISGHRSVSWYQQTPGQGLQFLFEYFSETQRNKGNFPGRFSGRQFSNSRSEMNVSTLELGDSALYLCASSSTTSYGYTFGSGTRLTVV.

The chain has TRBV20-1 and TRBJ2-2; TRBD1 is a possible D gene (5 bases). This CDR3 comprises 12 residues. Germline CDR1 DFQATT, CDR2 SNEGSKA (reference sequence). V was cut by 3 bases and J by 6 bases, with 8 bases left in between. The CDR3 reads CSARKGSGELFF. CDR3 DNA sequence: TGCAGTGCTAGGAAGGGGTCCGGGGAGCTGTTTTTT.

This clonotype was counted a few times. The chain carries TRBV2 and TRBJ1-6; no clear D gene. Germline V gene sequence: CDR1 SNHLY, CDR2 FYNNEI. The CDR3 length is 11 residues. The germline V and J ends were trimmed by 6 bases and 8 bases, with 5 bases remaining between them. The CDR3 nucleotides are TGTGCCAGCAGGACCGATTCACCCCTCCACTTT. Its translation: CASRTDSPLHF. Full variable domain (missing parts from reference TRBV2 and TRBJ1-6): EPEVTQTPSHQVTQMGQEVILRCVPISNHLYFYWYRQILGQKVEFLVSFYNNEISEKSEIFDDQFSVERPDGSNFTLKIRSTKLEDSAMYFCASRTDSPLHFGNGTRLTVT.

This clonotype was detected a few times. The chain couples TRBV5-1 to TRBJ2-5; TRBD2 agrees at 9 bases. CDR1 is SGHRS, CDR2 YFSETQ, per germline. CDR3 size: 16 residues. The V gene end was trimmed by 4 bases and the J gene end by 4 bases; junction bases not matched to a gene: 11. Written as DNA, the CDR3 is TGCGCCAGCAGCGTGGATCCGGGACTAGCAGGAGAGACCCAGTACTTC. It is translated as CASSVDPGLAGETQYF.

The V gene is TRBV10-3, the J gene TRBJ2-3; 9 nucleotides match TRBD2. The CDR3 extends over 16 amino acids. V lost 2 bases, J lost 1 base, and 4 bases stayed unmatched. Germline V gene data show CDR1 as ENHRY and CDR2 as SYGVKD. The CDR3 here is CAISEGGRARTDTQYF. CDR3 nucleotide sequence: TGTGCCATCAGTGAGGGCGGGAGGGCCCGCACAGATACGCAGTATTTT.

The chain couples TRBV7-3 to TRBJ2-3; no firm D call. This CDR3 has 15 amino acids. The V gene's germline CDR1 is SGHTA and CDR2 FQGTGA. The V and J ends lost 5 bases and 0 bases respectively, with 12 bases between them. The chain's CDR3 is CASSPGRMSTDTQYF. In nucleotides, the CDR3 is TGTGCCAGCAGCCCTGGTAGGATGAGCACAGATACGCAGTATTTT.

The chain links TRBV14 to TRBJ1-4; no clear D. The CDR3 is 12 amino acids. Germline CDR1 and CDR2: SGHDN and FVKESK. V lost 1 base and J lost 8, with 5 bases in between. In nucleotides, the CDR3 is TGTGCCAGCAGCCAAGGAAACGAAAAACTGTTTTTT. It codes for CASSQGNEKLFF.

This clonotype was recorded at least ten times. This chain uses TRBV7-9 with TRBJ1-1, with TRBD1 as a possible D gene (5 bases). This CDR3 has 13 amino acids. V lost 2 bases and J 6 bases, leaving 10 bases between the germline ends. CDR1 is SEHNR and CDR2 is FQNEAQ in the germline V gene (reference sequence). The CDR3 DNA follows: TGTGCCAGCAGCTTACCCCCAGGGTCTGAAGCTTTCTTT. Translating it yields CASSLPPGSEAFF.

V and J are TRBV5-1 and TRBJ2-1; D is perhaps TRBD2 (7 bases). Trimming left V 5 bases short and J 3 bases short, with 15 bases between. Germline values: CDR1 SGHRS, CDR2 YFSETQ. The CDR3 runs 15 residues. CDR3 sequence (DNA): TGCGCCAGCAGGGGGGCGGGAGCCAGCTACAATGAGCAGTTCTTC. Its translation is CASRGAGASYNEQFF. The whole variable domain, remainder taken from reference TRBV5-1 and TRBJ2-1, is KAGVTQTPRYLIKTRGQQVTLSCSPISGHRSVSWYQQTPGQGLQFLFEYFSETQRNKGNFPGRFSGRQFSNSRSEMNVSTLELGDSALYLCASRGAGASYNEQFFGPGTRLTVL.

The table lists this clonotype with a few counts. The chain carries TRBV20-1 and TRBJ2-2, with 12 bases lining up with TRBD2. The CDR3 loop spans 17 amino acids. The trim removed 0 bases at V and 5 bases at J, leaving 7 bases unmatched. The germline gives CDR1 DFQATT, CDR2 SNEGSKA (reference sequence). The CDR3 DNA is TGCAGTGCTAGAGACCAACCTACTAGCGGGAGGACCGGGGAGCTGTTTTTT. Protein sequence: CSARDQPTSGRTGELFF.

The chain links TRBV29-1 to TRBJ2-7; 8 bases align to TRBD1. The germline V gene has CDR1 SQVTM and CDR2 ANQGSEA. The CDR3 consists of 12 residues. V lost 7 bases and J lost 7; bases outside the gene matches: 9. CDR3 residues: CSAGQGPREQYF. The CDR3 nucleotides are TGCAGCGCCGGACAGGGTCCTAGGGAGCAGTACTTC.

The V gene is TRBV7-3, the J gene TRBJ2-1; 9 nucleotides agree with TRBD2. This CDR3 comprises 16 residues. Germline V gene sequence: CDR1 SGHTA, CDR2 FQGTGA. The V gene end was trimmed by 2 bases and the J gene end by 9 bases; junction bases not matched to a gene: 11. The DNA for the CDR3 is TGTGCCAGCAGCTTAGATGGGACTAGCCGGATCTCTGAGCAGTTCTTC. Translation: CASSLDGTSRISEQFF.

This clonotype appeared many times. This sequence joins TRBV6-5 and TRBJ2-1; 14 bases fit TRBD2. With V trimmed by 0 bases and J by 8 bases, 6 bases remained unmatched. Germline-derived CDR1 and CDR2 are MNHEY and SVGAGI. The CDR3 covers 17 residues. The CDR3 is CASSYSLGLAGEDEQFF. The CDR3 nucleotides are TGTGCCAGCAGTTACTCGCTGGGACTAGCGGGAGAGGATGAGCAGTTCTTC.

This clonotype has just a few counts. DNA for the CDR3: TGTGCCAGCAGCAAGGACAGGGACTACAATGAGCAGTTCTTC. It codes for CASSKDRDYNEQFF. The V gene is TRBV6-2 or TRBV6-3, the J gene TRBJ2-1; 8 bases align to TRBD1. The length of the CDR3 is 14 residues. Germline trimming cut 6 bases from V and 3 bases from J; bases unmatched to any gene: 4. Germline-derived CDR1 and CDR2 are MNHEY and SVGEGT.

V is TRBV20-1 and J is TRBJ2-1, with a tentative D call TRBD1 (6 bases). The CDR3 consists of 15 residues. Looked up from germline, CDR1 is DFQATT and CDR2 is SNEGSKA (reference sequence). V was cut by 6 bases and J by 6 bases, with 21 bases left in between. For the CDR3, the DNA is TGCAGTGCGGAAACCGGGACACACCACTCCAATGAGCAGTTCTTC. Residues: CSAETGTHHSNEQFF.

The rearrangement links TRBV27 to TRBJ2-5, with D perhaps matching TRBD2 (6 bases). V was pared by 6 bases and J by 4 bases, with 12 bases between. Per the germline V gene, CDR1 is MNHEY and CDR2 is SMNVEV (reference sequence). The CDR3 has 13 amino acids. The CDR3, as DNA: TGTGCCAGCAGCCGCGCGGGGCTAGAGACCCAGTACTTC. Translated: CASSRAGLETQYF.

The chain joins TRBV2 to TRBJ2-5, with D possibly matching TRBD1 (5 bases). V was pared by 0 bases and J by 5 bases, with 13 bases between. Germline assignment: CDR1 SNHLY and CDR2 FYNNEI. The CDR3 covers 15 residues. The CDR3 region has the DNA TGTGCCAGCAGTGAAGCGACAGAGGCCCGTGAGACCCAGTACTTC. Residues: CASSEATEARETQYF.

The chain uses TRBV6-1 and TRBJ1-5; D perhaps matches TRBD1 (6 bases). Germline V gene sequence: CDR1 MNHNS, CDR2 SASEGT. Trimming left V 5 bases short and J 4 bases short, with 12 bases between. The CDR3 spans 14 residues. Written as DNA, the CDR3 is TGTGCCAGCAGTCCTCACAGGGCAAATCAGCCCCAGCATTTT. It specifies CASSPHRANQPQHF.

This chain links TRBV15 with TRBJ2-5; D ambiguous. The length of the CDR3 is 13 residues. CDR1 LNHNV and CDR2 YYDKDF come from the germline V gene (reference sequence). V lost 2 bases and J lost 4, with 8 bases in between. The CDR3 region has the DNA TGTGCCACCAGCAGAATGGATCGAGAGACCCAGTACTTC. Protein sequence: CATSRMDRETQYF.

This clonotype was recorded a few times. The chain carries TRBV7-2 and TRBJ2-7, with 8 bases that match TRBD1. CDR1 SGHTA and CDR2 FQGNSA come from the germline V gene. CDR3 size: 16 residues. V lost 0 bases and J lost 3; bases outside the gene matches: 7. For the CDR3, the DNA is TGTGCCAGCAGCTTAGCGACAGGGGTCTTAAACTACGAGCAGTACTTC. Protein product: CASSLATGVLNYEQYF.